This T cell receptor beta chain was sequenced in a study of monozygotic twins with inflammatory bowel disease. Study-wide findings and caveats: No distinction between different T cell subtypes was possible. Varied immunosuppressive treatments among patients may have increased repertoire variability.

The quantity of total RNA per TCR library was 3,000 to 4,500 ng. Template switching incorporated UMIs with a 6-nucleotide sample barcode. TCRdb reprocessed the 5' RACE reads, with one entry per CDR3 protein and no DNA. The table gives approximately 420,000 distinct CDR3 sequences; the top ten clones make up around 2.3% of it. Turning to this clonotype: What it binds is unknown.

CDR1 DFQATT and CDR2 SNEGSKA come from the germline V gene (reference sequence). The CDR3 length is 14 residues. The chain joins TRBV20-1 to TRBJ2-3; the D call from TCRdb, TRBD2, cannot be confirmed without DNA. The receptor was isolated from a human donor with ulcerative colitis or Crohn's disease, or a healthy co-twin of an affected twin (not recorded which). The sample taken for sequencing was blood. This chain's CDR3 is CSAQIAGDLDTQYF.